This T cell receptor beta chain was observed in a study of T cell responses to AZD1222 COVID-19 vaccine. Unmatched junction bases numbered 9, after V lost 7 bases and J lost 2 bases. This CDR3 region has 16 residues. Germline V gives CDR1 SGHTA, CDR2 FQGNSA. Data came from immunoSEQ multiplex PCR; TCRdb stores just in-frame clones and leaves some out. The repertoire holds 100,000 to 150,000 clones, with roughly 92% as singletons. The rearrangement links TRBV7-2 to TRBJ2-3; 10 nucleotides agree with TRBD2. The sequence derives from an adult who received the AZD1222 COVID-19 vaccine. The sample was peripheral blood, taken 28 days after the second AZD1222 dose. CDR3: CASNPPSGGLTDTQYF. CDR3 sequence (DNA): TGTGCCAGCAACCCTCCTAGCGGGGGTCTCACAGATACGCAGTATTTT.